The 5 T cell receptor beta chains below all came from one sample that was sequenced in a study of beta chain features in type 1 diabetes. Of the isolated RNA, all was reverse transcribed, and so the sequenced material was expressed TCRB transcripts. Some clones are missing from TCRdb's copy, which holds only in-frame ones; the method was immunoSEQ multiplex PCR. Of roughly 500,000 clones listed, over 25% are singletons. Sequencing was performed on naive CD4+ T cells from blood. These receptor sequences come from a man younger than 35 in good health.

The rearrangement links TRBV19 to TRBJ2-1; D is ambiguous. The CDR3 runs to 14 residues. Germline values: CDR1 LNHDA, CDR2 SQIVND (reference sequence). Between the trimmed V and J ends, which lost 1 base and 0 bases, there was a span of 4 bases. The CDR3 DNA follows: TGTGCCAGTAGTATAGTCAGCTCCTACAATGAGCAGTTCTTC. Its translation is CASSIVSSYNEQFF.

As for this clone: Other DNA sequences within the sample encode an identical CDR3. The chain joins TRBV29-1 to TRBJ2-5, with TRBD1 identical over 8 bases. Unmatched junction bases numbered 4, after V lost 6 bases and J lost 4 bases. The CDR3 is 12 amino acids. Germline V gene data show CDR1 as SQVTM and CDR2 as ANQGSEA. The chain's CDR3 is CSVYRGSETQYF. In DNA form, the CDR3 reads TGCAGCGTATACAGGGGGTCAGAGACCCAGTACTTC.

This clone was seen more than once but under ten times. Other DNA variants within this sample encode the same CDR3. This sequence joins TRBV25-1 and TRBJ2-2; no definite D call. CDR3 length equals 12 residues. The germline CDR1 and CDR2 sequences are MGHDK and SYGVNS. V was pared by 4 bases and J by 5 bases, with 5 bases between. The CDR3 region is CASSVTTGELFF. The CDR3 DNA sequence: TGTGCCAGCAGTGTCACAACCGGGGAGCTGTTTTTT.

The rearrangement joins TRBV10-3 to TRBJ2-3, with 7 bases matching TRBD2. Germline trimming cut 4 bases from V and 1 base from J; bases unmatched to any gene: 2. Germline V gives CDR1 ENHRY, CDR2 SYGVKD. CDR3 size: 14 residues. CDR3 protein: CAISAREGTDTQYF. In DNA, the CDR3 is TGTGCCATCAGTGCCCGGGAGGGCACAGATACGCAGTATTTT.

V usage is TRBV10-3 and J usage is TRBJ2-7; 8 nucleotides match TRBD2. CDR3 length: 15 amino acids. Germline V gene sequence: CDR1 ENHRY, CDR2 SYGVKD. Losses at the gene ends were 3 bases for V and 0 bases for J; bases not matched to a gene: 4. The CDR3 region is CAISDVAGLSYEQYF. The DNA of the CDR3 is TGTGCCATCAGTGACGTAGCGGGACTCTCCTACGAGCAGTACTTC.